This TCR beta chain was captured by sequencing in a study of blood T cell repertoires in COVID-19. Study information: PBMCs, B-cell-depleted T cells, or T cells were the source of the cDNA or gDNA that made up the material.

TCRdb keeps only in-frame clones here, not all; method: immunoSEQ multiplex PCR. The sample has roughly 100,000 clones; around 80% are singletons. Sequencing was done on a sample of peripheral blood. The sequence came from a human donor in a cohort sampled during active COVID-19.

The CDR3 bases are TGTGCCAGCAGCGATAACTACCGGGACAGGGGGCAAGGACGCGAGCAGTACTTC. Its translation: CASSDNYRDRGQGREQYF. The chain uses TRBV9 and TRBJ2-7; 12 bases map to TRBD1. The CDR3 covers 18 residues. With V trimmed by 3 bases and J by 6 bases, 16 bases remained unmatched. Germline V gives CDR1 SGDLS, CDR2 YYNGEE.